The clone carrying this T cell receptor (beta chain) was seen only a few times. Its antigen is not identified. The V gene end was trimmed by 2 bases and the J gene end by 8 bases; junction bases not matched to a gene: 9. The CDR3 totals 15 residues. Per germline, CDR1 MNHEY and CDR2 SMNVEV (reference sequence). The data are from a study of cytomegalovirus exposure and HLA in healthy donors. General study points: The authors confirmed in vitro that a few CMV-associated chains were specific for CMV antigens.

Vbeta (60) and Jbeta (13) primers were used in the PCR. Sequencing used immunoSEQ multiplex PCR; TCRdb keeps in-frame clones, though not all of them. This table holds around 150,000 clones, around 9% found once. This sequence joins TRBV27 and TRBJ2-4, with 7 bases lining up with TRBD2. Material for sequencing was PBMCs. The TCR originated in a woman aged 35 to 49 in good health and CMV-seropositive. The CDR3 loop is CASSLRGEGRDIQYF. In nucleotides, the CDR3 is TGTGCCAGCAGTTTAAGAGGGGAGGGAAGAGACATTCAGTACTTC.